These 12 T cell receptor beta chains were sequenced from one sample in a study of T cell responses to AZD1222 COVID-19 vaccine. Here immunoSEQ multiplex PCR was the method, and the copy in TCRdb shows in-frame clones only, minus some. The table shows tens of thousands of clones, with roughly 80% occurring only once. Here the sequenced sample was peripheral blood, taken on day 0 of AZD1222 vaccination. These receptors all stem from an adult in good health.

The gene calls are TRBV6-5 and TRBJ2-1; D gene unclear. This CDR3 has 14 amino acids. The germline gives CDR1 MNHEY, CDR2 SVGAGI. Trimming removed 7 bases from V and 0 bases from J, with 10 bases in between. This chain's CDR3 is CASMSGHSYNEQFF. CDR3 nucleotide sequence: TGTGCCAGCATGTCGGGCCACTCCTACAATGAGCAGTTCTTC.

The chain joins TRBV12-3 or TRBV12-4 to TRBJ1-1, with a tentative D call TRBD1 (5 bases). The CDR3 is 13 amino acids. V was pared by 6 bases and J by 2 bases, with 10 bases between. This CDR3 reads CASSWGENTEAFF. The CDR3 DNA reads as TGTGCCAGCAGCTGGGGGGAAAACACTGAAGCTTTCTTT.

This clone was seen once. The J gene is TRBJ1-4, the V gene TRBV4-1; TRBD1 aligns across 9 bases. The J segment lost 8 bases and the V segment lost 0 bases, leaving 10 bases of the junction unmatched. This CDR3 is 17 amino acids long. The germline V gene has CDR1 MGHRA and CDR2 YSYEKL. CDR3 coding DNA: TGCGCCAGCAGCCAAGATAGAGACGGGACAGGGAGAGAAAAACTGTTTTTT. It yields the protein CASSQDRDGTGREKLFF.

The chain uses TRBV28 and TRBJ1-4, with a tentative D call TRBD1 (5 bases). Trimming cost V 4 bases and J 8 bases, with 17 bases left between them. The CDR3 covers 15 residues. The germline gives CDR1 MDHEN, CDR2 SYDVKM. CDR3 DNA: TGTGCCAGCAGTTCAACTGACTGGGGGAGGGAAAAACTGTTTTTT. Protein product: CASSSTDWGREKLFF.

The rearrangement links TRBV2 to TRBJ1-2; D is unresolved. Trimming removed 2 bases from V and 2 bases from J, with 12 bases in between. Germline lookup yields CDR1 SNHLY and CDR2 FYNNEI. This CDR3 contains 15 residues. This CDR3 reads CASSETGPPNYGYTF. The CDR3 bases are TGTGCCAGCAGTGAAACCGGGCCTCCAAACTATGGCTACACCTTC.

The V call is TRBV18, the J call TRBJ2-2; 7 bases align to TRBD2. The CDR3 runs to 17 residues. V lost 0 bases and J lost 0; bases outside the gene matches: 4. Germline CDR1 KGHSH, CDR2 LQKENI. The CDR3 region has the DNA TGTGCCAGCTCACCACCTGGGCGGGGGACGAACACCGGGGAGCTGTTTTTT. This sequence encodes CASSPPGRGTNTGELFF.

The rearrangement links TRBV7-2 to TRBJ2-7; perhaps TRBD2 as D (6 bases). This CDR3 comprises 15 residues. Germline assignment: CDR1 SGHTA and CDR2 FQGNSA. V shed 1 base and J shed 4 bases, with 14 bases lying between them. The CDR3: CASSLGPSVIYEQYF. DNA for the CDR3: TGTGCCAGCAGCTTAGGCCCTAGCGTCATTTACGAGCAGTACTTC.

The CDR3 loop is CASISPGRYQPQHF. CDR3 nucleotide sequence: TGTGCCAGTATCAGCCCCGGGAGGTATCAGCCCCAGCATTTT. This chain connects TRBV19 to TRBJ1-5; D ambiguous. CDR1 and CDR2 from the germline V gene are LNHDA and SQIVND (reference sequence). The CDR3 is 14 amino acids. Trimming stripped 7 bases from V and 5 bases from J, with 15 bases between.

The CDR3 sequence: CASSIMERAGVRNEQFF. CDR3 in DNA: TGTGCCAGCAGCATCATGGAGCGAGCAGGGGTGAGGAATGAGCAGTTCTTC. V usage is TRBV21-1 and J usage is TRBJ2-1; TRBD1 reflects the table's D call only, with no check against the DNA. TRBV21-1 is labeled a pseudogene. This CDR3 spans 17 amino acids.

The chain uses TRBV28 and TRBJ1-2, with D possibly TRBD1 on 5 matching bases. Germline loops: CDR1 MDHEN, CDR2 SYDVKM. The germline V and J ends were trimmed by 7 bases and 4 bases, with 13 bases remaining between them. CDR3 length equals 13 residues. CDR3 region: CASTADRSYGYTF. CDR3 sequence (DNA): TGTGCCAGCACCGCAGACAGATCCTATGGCTACACCTTC.

The gene calls are TRBV7-8 and TRBJ2-1, with D unresolved. CDR1 is SGHVS and CDR2 is FQNEAQ in the germline V gene. The V end was cut by 2 bases, the J end by 12 bases, with 14 bases between. The CDR3 is 13 amino acids. CDR3 DNA: TGTGCCAGCAGCTTATCTTCAGAAGGTGCGCAGTTCTTC. Protein product: CASSLSSEGAQFF. The complete variable domain, with remaining parts taken from reference TRBV7-8 and TRBJ2-1, reads GAGVSQSPRYKVAKRGQDVALRCDPISGHVSLFWYQQALGQGPEFLTYFQNEAQLDKSGLPSDRFFAERPEGSVSTLKIQRTQQEDSAVYLCASSLSSEGAQFFGPGTRLTVL.

The chain recombines TRBV6-6 with TRBJ2-7; TRBD1 matches 7 bases. Germline assignment: CDR1 MNHNY and CDR2 SVGAGI (reference sequence). The CDR3 has 12 amino acids. V lost 5 bases, J lost 7 bases, and 5 bases stayed unmatched. The CDR3: CASSPTGIEQYF. The CDR3 nucleotides read TGTGCCAGCAGTCCGACAGGGATTGAGCAGTACTTC.